This entry lists 2 T cell receptor beta chains sequenced from one sample in a study of OX40 agonist ivuxolimab in advanced cancers. Receptor libraries were prepared by the immunoSEQ multiplex PCR assay. Entries here come from immuneACCESS through TCRdb and include only in-frame sequences with V and J called. Some clones fail to appear in such tables; in the studies checked, an unresolved V gene covers under half of the shortfall, and the cause of the remainder is unknown. The sample data list around 20,000 clones, and about 83% of these were observed just once. Under 9.5% of the sample is taken by the ten largest. The sample in question was CD4+ or CD8+ T cells sorted from blood, obtained in a trial of the OX40 agonist ivuxolimab. The receptors come from an adult with an advanced solid tumor such as melanoma, head and neck, liver or kidney cancer.

The chain is built from TRBV9 and TRBJ1-3, with D perhaps matching TRBD1 (5 bases). CDR1 SGDLS and CDR2 YYNGEE come from the germline V gene. V gave up 4 bases and J gave up 7 bases, with 12 bases separating them. This CDR3 has 13 residues. CDR3 nucleotide sequence: TGTGCCAGCAGCCGGGGGTCAGGGAACACCATATATTTT. Translated: CASSRGSGNTIYF.

This chain uses TRBV6-5 with TRBJ2-2; D is unclear. The CDR3 runs to 14 residues. Germline CDR1 MNHEY, CDR2 SVGAGI. Trimming pared 2 bases from V and 1 base from J, leaving 5 bases between. CDR3 sequence reads: CASSYVENTGELFF. CDR3 bases: TGTGCCAGCAGTTACGTGGAGAACACCGGGGAGCTGTTTTTT.